This is a list of T cell receptor beta chains from one sample in a study of T cells after yellow fever vaccination. TCRdb reprocessed the 5' RACE reads with MiXCR, giving one entry per CDR3 protein. This sample carries some 350,000 distinct CDR3 sequences, 11% of them seen once, and the ten largest clones take roughly 18%. The specimen comprised PBMCs, sampled on the day of the first yellow fever vaccination. These receptor sequences come from a man aged 18 to 30 who received the YFV17D yellow fever vaccine. The conserved cysteine and the conserved F or W are not part of the CDR3 here. Not all rows give a size; the values are once, few, many and, for expanded clones, a class.

TRBV7-9,many,TRBJ2-4,ASTPPEELAKNIQY
TRBV5-6,.,TRBJ2-3,ASSLAVREISTDTQY
TRBV5-1,many,TRBJ2-3,ASSSTLTDTQY
TRBV28,.,TRBJ2-5,ASSLRFRQETQY
TRBV7-9,many,TRBJ1-1,ASSSQVNTEAF
TRBV20-1,.,TRBJ2-7,SARASAGRNEQY
TRBV5-1,many,TRBJ2-3,ASSLDLAGATDTQY
TRBV6-1,.,TRBJ1-3,ASSPFSDGNTIY
TRBV5-1,few,TRBJ2-3,ASSFRTGTSTDTQY
TRBV6-2/TRBV6-3,many,TRBJ2-3,ASHVGSDTTDTQY
TRBV27,.,TRBJ1-4,ASSPRTNEKLF
TRBV20-1,.,TRBJ1-5,SARDRDEYSNQPQH
TRBV9,.,TRBJ1-2,ASSVTGGPGYGYT
TRBV20-1,.,TRBJ2-2,SARGETGELF
TRBV4-1,.,TRBJ2-5,ASSPRGTGTAKETQY
TRBV11-2,few,TRBJ2-5,ASSLDPGDQETQY
TRBV5-1,.,TRBJ2-2,ASSSSSGTGELF
TRBV2,.,TRBJ2-1,AIRRRGSSYNEQF
TRBV6-5,.,TRBJ1-6,ASSSSPGQSRQSPLH
TRBV7-8,.,TRBJ2-3,ASSYRTGARTDTQY
TRBV12-3/TRBV12-4,many,TRBJ1-5,ASSTGLKGPGQPQH
TRBV7-9,few,TRBJ1-6,ASSSWTGRGSPLH
TRBV7-9,few,TRBJ1-1,ASSGSGANTEAF
TRBV3-1,.,TRBJ2-3,ASSQGAAGDTQY
TRBV27,.,TRBJ1-1,ASSLSMVNTEAF
TRBV11-2,once,TRBJ2-1,ASRLAGGDEQF
TRBV12-3/TRBV12-4,few,TRBJ1-5,ASSLMWQPQH
TRBV7-2,.,TRBJ1-2,ASSLESANYGYT
TRBV5-1,few,TRBJ1-4,ASSRRELGDEKLF
TRBV6-6,few,TRBJ1-1,ASQLGTEAF
TRBV6-2/TRBV6-3,.,TRBJ2-7,ASSPWTGLTEQY
TRBV10-3,.,TRBJ1-5,AISGQGSQPQH
TRBV14,.,TRBJ2-5,ASSALAGVKETQY
TRBV12-5,once,TRBJ2-1,ASCKQVGGAYNEQF
TRBV7-2,.,TRBJ2-1,ASSLEGRSYNEQF
TRBV5-1,.,TRBJ2-3,ASSLVLGSGRTDTQY
TRBV7-9,many,TRBJ1-6,ASSLGEGYSPLH